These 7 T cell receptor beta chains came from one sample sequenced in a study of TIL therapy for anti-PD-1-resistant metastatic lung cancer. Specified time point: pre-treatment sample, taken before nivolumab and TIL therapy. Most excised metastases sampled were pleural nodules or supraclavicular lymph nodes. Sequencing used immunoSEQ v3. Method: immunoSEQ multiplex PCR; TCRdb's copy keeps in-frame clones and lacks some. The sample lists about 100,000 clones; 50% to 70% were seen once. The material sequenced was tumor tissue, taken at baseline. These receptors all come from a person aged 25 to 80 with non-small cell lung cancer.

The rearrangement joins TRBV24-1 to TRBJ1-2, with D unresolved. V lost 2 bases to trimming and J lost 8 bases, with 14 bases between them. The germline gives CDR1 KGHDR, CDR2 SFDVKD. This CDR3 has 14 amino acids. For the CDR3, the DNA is TGTGCCACCAGTGATTCCCAACTGAGAGGGGGCTACACCTTC. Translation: CATSDSQLRGGYTF.

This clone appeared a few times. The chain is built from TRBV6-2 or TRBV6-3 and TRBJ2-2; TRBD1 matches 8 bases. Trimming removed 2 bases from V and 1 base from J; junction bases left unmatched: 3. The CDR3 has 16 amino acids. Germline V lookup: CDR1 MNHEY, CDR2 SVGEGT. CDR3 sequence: CASSYGTGVNTGELFF. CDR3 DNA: TGTGCCAGCAGTTACGGGACAGGTGTGAACACCGGGGAGCTGTTTTTT.

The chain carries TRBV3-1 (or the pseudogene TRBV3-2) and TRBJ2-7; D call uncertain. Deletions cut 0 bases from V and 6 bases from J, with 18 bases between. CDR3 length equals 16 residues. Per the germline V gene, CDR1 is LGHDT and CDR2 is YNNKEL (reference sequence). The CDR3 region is CASSQDPRTQVGEQYF. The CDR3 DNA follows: TGTGCCAGCAGCCAAGACCCCCGGACCCAAGTAGGCGAGCAGTACTTC.

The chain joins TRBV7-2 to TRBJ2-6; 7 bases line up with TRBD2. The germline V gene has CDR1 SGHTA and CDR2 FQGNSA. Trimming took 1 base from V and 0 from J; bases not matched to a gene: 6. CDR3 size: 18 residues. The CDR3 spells CASSLVGGRSSGANVLTF. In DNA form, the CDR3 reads TGTGCCAGCAGCTTAGTGGGGGGGAGAAGCTCTGGGGCCAACGTCCTGACTTTC. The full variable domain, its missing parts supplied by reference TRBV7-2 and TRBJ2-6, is GAGVSQSPSNKVTEKGKDVELRCDPISGHTALYWYRQSLGQGLEFLIYFQGNSAPDKSGLPSDRFSAERTGGSVSTLTIQRTQQEDSAVYLCASSLVGGRSSGANVLTFGAGSRLTVL.

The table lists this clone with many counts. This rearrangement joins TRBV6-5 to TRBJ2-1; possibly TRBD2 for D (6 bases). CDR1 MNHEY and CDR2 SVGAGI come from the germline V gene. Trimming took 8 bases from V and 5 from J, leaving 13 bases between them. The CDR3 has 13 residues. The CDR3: CASGRRYNNEQFF. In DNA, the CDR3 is TGTGCCAGCGGGAGGAGGTATAACAATGAGCAGTTCTTC.

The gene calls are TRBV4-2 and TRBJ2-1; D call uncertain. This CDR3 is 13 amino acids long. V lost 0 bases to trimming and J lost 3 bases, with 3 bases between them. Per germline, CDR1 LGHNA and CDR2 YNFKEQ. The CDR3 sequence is CASSQDLYNEQFF. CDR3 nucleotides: TGTGCCAGCAGCCAAGATCTCTACAATGAGCAGTTCTTC.

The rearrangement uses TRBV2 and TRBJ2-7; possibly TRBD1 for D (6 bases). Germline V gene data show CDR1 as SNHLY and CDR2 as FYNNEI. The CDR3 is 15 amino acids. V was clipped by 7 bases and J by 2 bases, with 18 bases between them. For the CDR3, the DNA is TGTGCCAGCAAGGTTGTACAGGGTTATCCCTACGAGCAGTACTTC. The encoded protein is CASKVVQGYPYEQYF.